The clone carrying this T cell receptor (beta chain) has at least ten counts. Its antigen is unknown. TCRdb re-analysed the 5' RACE reads in MiXCR, keeping a single row per CDR3 protein. Among about 180,000 distinct CDR3 sequences listed, about 6% were seen once. V gave up 6 bases and J gave up 2 bases; unmatched junction bases: 11. This CDR3 has 17 amino acids. Germline V gives CDR1 MDHEN, CDR2 SYDVKM. This sample was taken from a study of T cells after yellow fever vaccination. Study outcomes and limitations: Of the clonotypes, a small share occurred in both CD4 and CD8 compartments.

The chain uses TRBV28 and TRBJ1-4; 8 positions agree with TRBD1. This clonotype originated in a man in his late teens or twenties who received the YFV17D yellow fever vaccine. The input for sequencing was CD4+ T cells sorted from PBMCs, taken on the day of the first yellow fever vaccination. As DNA, the CDR3 is TGTGCCAGCAGGGGCAGACAGGGGAGAGGGACTAATGAAAAACTGTTTTTT. Protein sequence: CASRGRQGRGTNEKLFF.